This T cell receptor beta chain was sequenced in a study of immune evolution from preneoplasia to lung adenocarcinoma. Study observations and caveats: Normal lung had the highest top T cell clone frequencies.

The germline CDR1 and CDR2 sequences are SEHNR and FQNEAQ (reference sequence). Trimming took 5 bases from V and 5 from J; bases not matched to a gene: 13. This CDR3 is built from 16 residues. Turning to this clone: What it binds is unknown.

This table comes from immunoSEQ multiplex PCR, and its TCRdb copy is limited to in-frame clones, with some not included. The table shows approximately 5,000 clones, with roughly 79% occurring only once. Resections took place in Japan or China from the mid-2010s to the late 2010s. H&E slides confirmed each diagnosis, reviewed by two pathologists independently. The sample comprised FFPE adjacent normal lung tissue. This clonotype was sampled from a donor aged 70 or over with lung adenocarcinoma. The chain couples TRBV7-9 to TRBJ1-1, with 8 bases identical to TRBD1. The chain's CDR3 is CASSVHGRGRGTEAFF. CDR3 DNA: TGTGCCAGCAGCGTCCATGGCAGGGGGCGGGGTACTGAAGCTTTCTTT. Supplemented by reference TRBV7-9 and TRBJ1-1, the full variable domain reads DTGVSQNPRHKITKRGQNVTFRCDPISEHNRLYWYRQTLGQGPEFLTYFQNEAQLEKSRLLSDRFSAERPKGSFSTLEIQRTEQGDSAMYLCASSVHGRGRGTEAFFGQGTRLTVV.